A selection of T cell receptor beta chains follows, all from one sample in a study of blood T cell repertoires in COVID-19. Clones were read by immunoSEQ multiplex PCR, and TCRdb kept only the in-frame ones, dropping some. The table shows about 160,000 clones, with roughly 85% occurring only once. Material for sequencing was peripheral blood. Source of these receptors: a woman aged 50 to 60 with COVID-19, enrolled during active disease. The CDR3 runs from the conserved cysteine through the conserved F or W. D genes are given only for firm matches. Rows may omit the clone size; those that give it use once, few, many or a size class.

D: TRBD1; length: 15; size: -; J: TRBJ2-3; V: TRBV2; CDR3: CASRLQGYGADTQYF
D: -; length: 15; size: -; J: TRBJ2-5; V: TRBV19; CDR3: CASSIGDRFQETQYF
D: -; length: 14; size: -; J: TRBJ2-5; V: TRBV3-1/TRBV3-2; CDR3: CASSQIIATETQYF
D: TRBD1; length: 14; size: -; J: TRBJ1-4; V: TRBV29-1; CDR3: CSVAVTGGQEKLFF
D: -; length: 15; size: -; J: TRBJ2-1; V: TRBV9; CDR3: CASSARFLAPNEQFF
D: TRBD1; length: 14; size: -; J: TRBJ1-6; V: TRBV15; CDR3: CATGDRGYNSPLHF
D: TRBD1; length: 17; size: -; J: TRBJ1-3; V: TRBV7-6; CDR3: CASSLAGDSISGNTIYF
D: -; length: 12; size: -; J: TRBJ1-6; V: TRBV18; CDR3: CASSQGNSPLHF
D: TRBD1; length: 18; size: -; J: TRBJ2-7; V: TRBV5-1; CDR3: CASGESGTGGRGPYEQYF
D: -; length: 16; size: -; J: TRBJ2-4; V: TRBV7-6; CDR3: CASSLGTAASKNIQYF
D: -; length: 13; size: once; J: TRBJ2-5; V: TRBV30; CDR3: CAWSKRNQETQYF
D: -; length: 13; size: -; J: TRBJ1-6; V: TRBV28; CDR3: CASGRGGDSPLHF
D: -; length: 14; size: -; J: TRBJ1-4; V: TRBV6-5; CDR3: CASTEEGRDEKLFF
D: -; length: 14; size: -; J: TRBJ2-3; V: TRBV28; CDR3: CASSKQGGTDTQYF
D: -; length: 15; size: -; J: TRBJ2-7; V: TRBV21-1; CDR3: CASSKATGTFGEQYF
D: TRBD2; length: 18; size: -; J: TRBJ2-1; V: TRBV19; CDR3: CASSIRLLAGSSYNEQFF
D: -; length: 15; size: -; J: TRBJ2-3; V: TRBV7-3; CDR3: CASSAGLTSTDTQYF
D: TRBD2; length: 15; size: -; J: TRBJ2-3; V: TRBV15; CDR3: CATSRERLAGDTQYF
D: -; length: 13; size: -; J: TRBJ2-5; V: TRBV5-1; CDR3: CASTGEGAETQYF
D: -; length: 13; size: -; J: TRBJ2-7; V: TRBV6-9; CDR3: CASRNRVSYEQYF
D: TRBD1; length: 14; size: -; J: TRBJ1-4; V: TRBV18; CDR3: CASSPLGQEGELFF
D: TRBD2; length: 16; size: -; J: TRBJ2-1; V: TRBV7-3; CDR3: CASTTNGGSSYNEQFF
D: -; length: 13; size: -; J: TRBJ2-7; V: TRBV12-3/TRBV12-4; CDR3: CASSPGETYEQYF
D: -; length: 15; size: -; J: TRBJ1-4; V: TRBV7-6; CDR3: CASSPRGATNEKLFF
D: TRBD2; length: 13; size: once; J: TRBJ2-3; V: TRBV19; CDR3: CASSGDSTDTQYF
D: TRBD2; length: 15; size: -; J: TRBJ2-2; V: TRBV4-1; CDR3: CASSTGLANTGELFF
D: -; length: 16; size: once; J: TRBJ2-2; V: TRBV5-1; CDR3: CASTSEGHANTGELFF
D: TRBD2; length: 12; size: -; J: TRBJ2-7; V: TRBV12-3/TRBV12-4; CDR3: CATAGRGLVQYF
D: -; length: 13; size: -; J: TRBJ1-3; V: TRBV19; CDR3: CASKPGGGNTIYF
D: TRBD1; length: 15; size: -; J: TRBJ1-3; V: TRBV4-1; CDR3: CASSQTTDRARTIYF
D: -; length: 14; size: once; J: TRBJ2-5; V: TRBV11-2; CDR3: CASRWQGPQETQYF
D: TRBD2; length: 15; size: -; J: TRBJ2-3; V: TRBV30; CDR3: CAWRYGGAVADTQYF
D: -; length: 14; size: few; J: TRBJ2-3; V: TRBV2; CDR3: CASATDASTDTQYF
D: TRBD2; length: 15; size: -; J: TRBJ2-2; V: TRBV3-1/TRBV3-2; CDR3: CASSQDLAGARELFF
D: -; length: 14; size: once; J: TRBJ2-7; V: TRBV5-1; CDR3: CASSLDRETYEQYF
D: TRBD2; length: 17; size: -; J: TRBJ2-1; V: TRBV2; CDR3: CASRRSTLAGGIDEQFF
D: -; length: 15; size: -; J: TRBJ1-4; V: TRBV5-1; CDR3: CASSLGGQRNEKLFF
D: TRBD1; length: 15; size: -; J: TRBJ1-4; V: TRBV5-5; CDR3: CASSSGQGKGEKLFF
D: TRBD2; length: 17; size: -; J: TRBJ2-3; V: TRBV6-2/TRBV6-3; CDR3: CASSPQGRGGVTDTQYF
D: TRBD1; length: 14; size: -; J: TRBJ1-2; V: TRBV4-3; CDR3: CASSPGQGTYGYTF
D: -; length: 14; size: -; J: TRBJ1-6; V: TRBV21-1; CDR3: CASSKGERDSPLHF
D: -; length: 14; size: -; J: TRBJ1-6; V: TRBV2; CDR3: CASSDRGLVSPLHF
D: -; length: 12; size: -; J: TRBJ1-2; V: TRBV4-1; CDR3: CARREGNYGYTF
D: TRBD1; length: 12; size: -; J: TRBJ2-4; V: TRBV30; CDR3: CAWSGQGDIQYF
D: -; length: 16; size: -; J: TRBJ1-4; V: TRBV4-2; CDR3: CASSQGVRAEEEKLFF
D: TRBD2; length: 19; size: -; J: TRBJ2-1; V: TRBV7-2; CDR3: CASSSSGLAGGGAYNEQFF
D: TRBD1; length: 13; size: -; J: TRBJ1-1; V: TRBV18; CDR3: CASNKDRGAEAFF
D: TRBD2; length: 14; size: -; J: TRBJ2-3; V: TRBV18; CDR3: CASSSQRDTDTQYF
D: -; length: 13; size: -; J: TRBJ1-1; V: TRBV30; CDR3: CAWSGVRGTEAFF
D: TRBD2; length: 16; size: few; J: TRBJ2-5; V: TRBV30; CDR3: CAWRGTSGGATETQYF
D: TRBD2; length: 15; size: -; J: TRBJ2-7; V: TRBV3-1/TRBV3-2; CDR3: CASSIYSGGSYEQYF
D: -; length: 14; size: -; J: TRBJ2-5; V: TRBV6-6; CDR3: CASSHGELQETQYF
D: TRBD2; length: 15; size: -; J: TRBJ2-5; V: TRBV11-2; CDR3: CASSPPLAYQETQYF
D: -; length: 15; size: -; J: TRBJ1-5; V: TRBV6-5; CDR3: CASRTSRNSNQPQHF
D: TRBD1; length: 21; size: -; J: TRBJ2-1; V: TRBV4-1; CDR3: CASSHPSGQGGVVDAYNEQFF